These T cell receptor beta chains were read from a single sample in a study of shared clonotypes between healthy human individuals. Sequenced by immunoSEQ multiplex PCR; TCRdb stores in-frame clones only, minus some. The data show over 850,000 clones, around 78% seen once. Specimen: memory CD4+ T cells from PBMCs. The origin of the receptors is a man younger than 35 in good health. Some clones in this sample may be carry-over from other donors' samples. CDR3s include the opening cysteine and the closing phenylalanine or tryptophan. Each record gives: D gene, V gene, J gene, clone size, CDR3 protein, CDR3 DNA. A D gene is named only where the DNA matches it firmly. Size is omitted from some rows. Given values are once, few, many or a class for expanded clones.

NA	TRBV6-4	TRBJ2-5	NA	CASRHYRDFAQTQYF	TGTGCCAGCAGACATTACCGGGACTTCGCACAGACCCAGTACTTC
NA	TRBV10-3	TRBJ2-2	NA	CAISVDRSTGELFF	TGTGCCATCAGTGTAGACAGGTCGACCGGGGAGCTGTTTTTT
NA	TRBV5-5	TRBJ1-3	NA	CASSLLLRGLKGAGNTIYF	TGTGCCAGCAGCTTGTTATTGCGGGGGCTGAAAGGCGCTGGAAACACCATATATTTT
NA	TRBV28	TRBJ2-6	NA	CASSLEGRGANVLTF	TGTGCCAGCAGTTTAGAAGGGCGTGGGGCCAACGTCCTGACTTTC
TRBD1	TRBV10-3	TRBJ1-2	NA	CAISESRTGGGGYTF	TGTGCCATCAGTGAGTCGAGAACAGGGGGCGGAGGCTACACCTTC
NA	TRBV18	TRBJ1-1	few	CASSRNDGGYEAFF	TGTGCCAGCTCACGAAACGACGGCGGGTATGAAGCTTTCTTT
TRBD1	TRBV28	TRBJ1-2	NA	CASTNHLEGTGSMLGYTF	TGTGCCAGCACCAATCACCTTGAGGGGACAGGAAGTATGTTGGGCTACACCTTC
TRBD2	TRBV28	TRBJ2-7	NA	CAVSRTSGAYEQYF	TGTGCCGTCTCCCGGACTAGCGGTGCCTACGAGCAGTACTTC
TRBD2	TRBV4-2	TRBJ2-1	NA	CASSQRWQASGSQNEQFF	TGTGCCAGCAGCCAACGATGGCAGGCTAGCGGGAGTCAGAATGAGCAGTTCTTC
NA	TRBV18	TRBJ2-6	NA	CASSPQGGANVLTF	TGTGCCAGCTCACCTCAAGGTGGGGCCAACGTCCTGACTTTC
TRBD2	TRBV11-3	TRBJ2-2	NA	CASSRGLADTGELFF	TGTGCCAGCAGCCGTGGACTAGCAGACACCGGGGAGCTGTTTTTT
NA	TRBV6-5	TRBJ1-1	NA	CASRRTGFPDTEAFF	TGTGCCAGCAGGCGTACAGGGTTTCCGGACACTGAAGCTTTCTTT
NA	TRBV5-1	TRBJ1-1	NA	CASSFGRNAIMNTEASF	TGCGCCAGCAGCTTCGGACGGAACGCTATAATGAACACTGAAGCTTCCTTT
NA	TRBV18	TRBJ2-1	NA	CASSPTGNEQFF	TGTGCCAGCTCCCCAACTGGGAATGAGCAGTTCTTC
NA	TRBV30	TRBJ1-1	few	CAWITCTEAFF	TGTGCCTGGATTACTTGTACTGAAGCTTTCTTT
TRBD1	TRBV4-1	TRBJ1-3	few	CASSPWDSRSGNTTYF	TGCGCCAGCAGCCCTTGGGACAGCCGCTCTGGAAACACCACATATTTT
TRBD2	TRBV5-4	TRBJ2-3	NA	CASSARLAGDADTQYF	TGTGCCAGCAGCGCCCGCCTAGCGGGAGATGCAGATACGCAGTATTTT
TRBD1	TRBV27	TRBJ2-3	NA	CASSLDRAPTDTQYF	TGTGCCAGCAGTCTGGACAGGGCTCCCACAGATACGCAGTATTTT
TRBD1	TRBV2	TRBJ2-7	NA	CASSQDRGGHEQYF	TGTGCCAGCAGTCAGGACAGGGGAGGACACGAGCAGTACTTC
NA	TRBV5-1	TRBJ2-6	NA	CASSAPWVTYSGANVLTF	TGCGCCAGCAGCGCCCCATGGGTTACCTACTCTGGGGCCAACGTCCTGACTTTC
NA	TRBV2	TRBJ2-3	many	CASSPLGTQYF	TGTGCCAGCAGTCCCCTGGGGACGCAGTATTTT
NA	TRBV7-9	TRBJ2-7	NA	CASSLSGNYEQYF	TGTGCCAGCAGCTTAAGCGGTAACTACGAGCAGTACTTC
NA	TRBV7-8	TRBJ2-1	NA	CASSGTEYNEQFF	TGTGCCAGCAGCGGGACCGAGTACAATGAGCAGTTCTTC
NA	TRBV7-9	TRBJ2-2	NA	CASSFTSTGELFF	TGTGCCAGCAGCTTTACCTCCACCGGGGAGCTGTTTTTT
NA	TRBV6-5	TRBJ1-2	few	CASSYSSAWGAYGYTF	TGTGCCAGCAGTTACTCGAGTGCCTGGGGGGCCTATGGCTACACCTTC
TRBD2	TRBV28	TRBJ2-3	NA	CASSSPGLAGGTTDTQYF	TGTGCCAGCAGTTCGCCGGGACTAGCGGGAGGGACCACAGATACGCAGTATTTT
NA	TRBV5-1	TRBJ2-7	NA	CASGREGKNEQYF	TGCGCCAGCGGCAGAGAGGGTAAGAACGAGCAGTACTTC
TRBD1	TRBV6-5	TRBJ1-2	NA	CASRSGTANYGYTF	TGTGCCAGCAGATCGGGGACAGCAAACTATGGCTACACCTTC
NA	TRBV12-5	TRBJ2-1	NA	CASGLGGQNNEQFF	TGTGCTAGTGGTTTGGGCGGCCAGAACAATGAGCAGTTCTTC
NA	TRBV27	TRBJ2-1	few	CASSSQNRGNEQFF	TGTGCCAGCAGTTCCCAGAACCGGGGGAATGAGCAGTTCTTC
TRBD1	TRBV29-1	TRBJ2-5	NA	CSVGTGETQYF	TGCAGCGTGGGGACAGGGGAGACCCAGTACTTC
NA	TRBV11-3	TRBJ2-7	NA	CASSLVLGGEQYF	TGTGCCAGCAGCTTGGTACTAGGGGGCGAGCAGTACTTC
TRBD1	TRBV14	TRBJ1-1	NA	CASRPRGAARDTEAFF	TGTGCCAGCAGGCCCAGGGGGGCCGCGAGGGACACTGAAGCTTTCTTT
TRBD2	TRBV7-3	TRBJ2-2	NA	CASSLLQRESGGELFF	TGTGCCAGCAGCCTCCTGCAGCGGGAGTCGGGCGGGGAGCTGTTTTTT
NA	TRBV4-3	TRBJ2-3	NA	CASSPGFSEGTDTQYF	TGCGCCAGCAGCCCGGGCTTCTCGGAAGGCACAGATACGCAGTATTTT
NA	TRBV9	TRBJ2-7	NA	CASSVTGLGYEQYF	TGTGCCAGCAGCGTAACTGGACTCGGCTACGAGCAGTACTTC
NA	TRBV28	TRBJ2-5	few	CASSFMTSSQETQYF	TGTGCCAGCAGTTTCATGACTAGTTCCCAAGAGACCCAGTACTTC
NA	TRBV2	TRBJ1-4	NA	CASRGGGAWNEKLFF	TGTGCCAGCAGGGGGGGAGGCGCATGGAATGAAAAACTGTTTTTT
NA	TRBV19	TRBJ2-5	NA	CASSLRGGLTLSLQETQYF	TGTGCCAGTAGTTTGAGGGGGGGACTAACACTCTCGCTCCAAGAGACCCAGTACTTC
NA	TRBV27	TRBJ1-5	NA	CASSLSRQSNQPQHF	TGTGCCAGCAGTTTAAGTCGACAGAGCAATCAGCCCCAGCATTTT
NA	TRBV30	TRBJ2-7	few	CAWSVGQQILSEQYF	TGTGCCTGGAGTGTAGGACAGCAGATCCTTAGCGAGCAGTACTTC
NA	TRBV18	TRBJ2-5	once	CASSANQETQYF	TGTGCCAGCTCAGCCAACCAAGAGACCCAGTACTTC
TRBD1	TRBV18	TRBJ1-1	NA	CASAESRGQTEAFF	TGTGCCAGCGCAGAATCCAGGGGGCAGACTGAAGCTTTCTTT
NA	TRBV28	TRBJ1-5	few	CASSGPYLHQPQHF	TGTGCCAGCAGTGGACCCTACCTCCATCAGCCCCAGCATTTT
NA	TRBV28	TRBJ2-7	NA	CASRDRGSSYEQYF	TGTGCCAGCAGAGATCGGGGGTCCTCCTACGAGCAGTACTTC
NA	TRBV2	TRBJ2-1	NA	CASRYIGLDQFF	TGTGCCAGCAGATACATAGGTTTGGATCAGTTCTTC
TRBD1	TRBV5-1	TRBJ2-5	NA	CASSSTGTGEETQYF	TGCGCCAGCAGCTCTACCGGGACAGGGGAAGAGACCCAGTACTTC